This is a list of T cell receptor beta chains from one sample in a study of OX40 agonist ivuxolimab in advanced cancers. The table came from immunoSEQ multiplex PCR; TCRdb's copy has only in-frame clones and leaves some out. The data show 65,000 to 95,000 clones, with 88% seen just once and less than 0.85% held by the top ten. Sequenced here: CD4+ or CD8+ T cells sorted from blood, sampled in a trial of the OX40 agonist ivuxolimab. These receptors were collected from an adult with an advanced solid tumor such as melanoma, head and neck, liver or kidney cancer. CDR3s include the opening cysteine and the closing phenylalanine or tryptophan. D genes are given only for firm matches.

j_call v_call d_call cdr3_aa
TRBJ2-5 TRBV6-5 TRBD2 CASSYGGAQYF
TRBJ2-4 TRBV27 TRBD1 CAGAPRTGGVTLAKNIQYF
TRBJ2-1 TRBV10-3 . CAIRDGLYNEQFF
TRBJ2-7 TRBV30 TRBD2 CAASGGDEQYF
TRBJ1-2 TRBV21-1 . CASNPGGDSGYTF
TRBJ2-7 TRBV28 TRBD2 CASRPWSRGDLYF
TRBJ1-2 TRBV28 TRBD1 CASSNDRGAYGYTF
TRBJ1-1 TRBV2 . CASSQTGTEAFF
TRBJ1-1 TRBV6-6 TRBD1 CASSYFQGGNTEAFF
TRBJ2-1 TRBV19 TRBD2 CASSIVFYERGGSYNEQFF
TRBJ1-2 TRBV30 . CAWSIQGRGGYTF
TRBJ2-7 TRBV6-5 . CATGLGVTYEQYF
TRBJ2-7 TRBV18 . CASSRDGPPDEQYF
TRBJ2-5 TRBV5-1 . CASSLGDGGTQYF
TRBJ2-2 TRBV9 TRBD2 CASSPTGTSKPGELFF
TRBJ2-1 TRBV7-3 TRBD2 CASSQEVAGGPRFF
TRBJ1-5 TRBV6-6 . CASSFGGEPQHF
TRBJ2-5 TRBV5-1 . CASSLVTRVEETQYF
TRBJ2-1 TRBV6-1 . CASSEGGGFSYNEQFF
TRBJ1-5 TRBV30 . CAWSVRQGTAQGFGPQHF
TRBJ2-7 TRBV10-3 TRBD2 CAISESSSGIGYF
TRBJ2-1 TRBV19 TRBD2 CASSTGTSRHEQFF
TRBJ1-1 TRBV30 . CAWSGARGTEAFF
TRBJ2-7 TRBV7-2 TRBD2 CASSLALTSGYEQYF
TRBJ2-3 TRBV5-4 . CASSTRTGPDTQYF
TRBJ1-1 TRBV21-1 . CASSVRWMNTEAFF
TRBJ2-2 TRBV5-5 TRBD2 CASSLVVSGSSGELFF
TRBJ2-3 TRBV27 . CASSFKGTGSSVDTQYF
TRBJ1-1 TRBV28 TRBD1 CASRTGAVTEAFF
TRBJ1-1 TRBV11-2 . CASSLGPSAFF
TRBJ2-3 TRBV11-2 TRBD2 CASSPSRDYVYTQYF
TRBJ2-1 TRBV15 . CATRPPGLTNEQFF
. TRBV29-1 TRBD2 CSEKTSGNRYEQYF
TRBJ2-7 TRBV29-1 . CSVEDTVGPTQYEQYF
TRBJ2-3 TRBV10-2 TRBD2 CASSGGGYGGSADTQYF
TRBJ2-1 TRBV11-3 . CASSLDSLSYNEQFF
TRBJ1-4 TRBV28 . CASSFSEKRPTNEKLFF
TRBJ1-5 TRBV7-8 . CASSVAGPNQPQHF
TRBJ1-1 TRBV6-5 . CASGTLYTEAFF
TRBJ2-7 TRBV4-1 TRBD1 CASSQDGTGQGIGQYF
TRBJ2-3 TRBV4-1 . CASSRPPRDTQYF
TRBJ2-5 TRBV5-4 TRBD2 CASSLRAGLAGVRETQYF
TRBJ2-7 TRBV4-2 TRBD2 CASSQDGGSGSEQYF
TRBJ2-5 TRBV12-5 . CASGLDLRETQYF
TRBJ2-7 TRBV2 . CASAPGSSYEQYF
TRBJ1-4 TRBV15 . CATSRDPNEKLFF
TRBJ2-6 TRBV7-9 . CASSFRDKALSGANVLTF
TRBJ2-3 TRBV6-4 TRBD2 CANSGGGTSGTGDTQYF
TRBJ1-4 TRBV4-3 . CASSQHEGSSGKLFF
TRBJ2-3 TRBV7-7 TRBD1 CASSLGDRGGDTQYF
TRBJ1-1 TRBV6-1 . CASTNGRVTEAFF
TRBJ1-2 TRBV27 . CASSLSVVGFGYTF
TRBJ2-1 TRBV23-1 TRBD2 CASSHPGPSGYNEQFF
TRBJ1-1 TRBV5-1 TRBD1 CASSYSRGLNTEAFF
TRBJ1-5 TRBV6-5 . CASTKGGMDQPQHF
TRBJ2-3 TRBV11-2 TRBD2 CASSPWAGGTDTQYF
TRBJ1-1 TRBV29-1 TRBD1 CSVKTGGGGTEAFF
TRBJ1-1 TRBV6-5 TRBD1 CASSYALYRGTEAFF